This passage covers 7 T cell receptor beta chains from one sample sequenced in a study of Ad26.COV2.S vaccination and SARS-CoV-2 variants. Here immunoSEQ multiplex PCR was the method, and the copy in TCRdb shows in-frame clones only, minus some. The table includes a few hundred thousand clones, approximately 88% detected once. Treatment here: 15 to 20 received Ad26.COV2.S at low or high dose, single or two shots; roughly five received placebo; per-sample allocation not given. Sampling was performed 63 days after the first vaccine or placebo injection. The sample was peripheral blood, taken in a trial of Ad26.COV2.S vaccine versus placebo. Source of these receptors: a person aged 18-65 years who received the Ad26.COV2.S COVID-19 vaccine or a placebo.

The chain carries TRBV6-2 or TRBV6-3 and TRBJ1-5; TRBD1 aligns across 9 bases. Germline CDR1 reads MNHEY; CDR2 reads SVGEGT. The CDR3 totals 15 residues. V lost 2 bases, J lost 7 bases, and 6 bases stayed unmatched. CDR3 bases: TGTGCCAGCAGTTACCTAACAGGGGGCGGACAGCCCCAGCATTTT. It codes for CASSYLTGGGQPQHF.

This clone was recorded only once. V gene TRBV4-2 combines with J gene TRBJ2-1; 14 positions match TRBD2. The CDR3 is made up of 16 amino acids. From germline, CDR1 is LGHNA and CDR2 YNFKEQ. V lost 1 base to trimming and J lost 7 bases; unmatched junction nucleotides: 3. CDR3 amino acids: CASSQGLAGGRNEQFF. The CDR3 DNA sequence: TGTGCCAGCAGCCAAGGACTAGCGGGGGGGCGTAATGAGCAGTTCTTC.

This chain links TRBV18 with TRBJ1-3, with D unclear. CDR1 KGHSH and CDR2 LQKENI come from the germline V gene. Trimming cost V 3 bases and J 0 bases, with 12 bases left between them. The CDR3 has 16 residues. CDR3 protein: CASSPPSGSSGNTIYF. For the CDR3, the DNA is TGTGCCAGCTCACCCCCTTCGGGGAGCTCTGGAAACACCATATATTTT.

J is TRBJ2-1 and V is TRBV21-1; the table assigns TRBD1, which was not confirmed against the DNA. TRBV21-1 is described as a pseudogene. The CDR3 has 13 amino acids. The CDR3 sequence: CASSKIPNNEQFF. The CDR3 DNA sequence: TGTGCCAGCAGCAAAATCCCCAACAATGAGCAGTTCTTC.

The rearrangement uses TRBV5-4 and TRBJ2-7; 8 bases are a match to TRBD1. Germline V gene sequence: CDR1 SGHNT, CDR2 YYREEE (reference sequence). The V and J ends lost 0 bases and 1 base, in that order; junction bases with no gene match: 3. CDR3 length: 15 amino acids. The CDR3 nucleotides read TGTGCCAGCAGCTTGGGAACAGGGGGTTCCTACGAGCAGTACTTC. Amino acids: CASSLGTGGSYEQYF.

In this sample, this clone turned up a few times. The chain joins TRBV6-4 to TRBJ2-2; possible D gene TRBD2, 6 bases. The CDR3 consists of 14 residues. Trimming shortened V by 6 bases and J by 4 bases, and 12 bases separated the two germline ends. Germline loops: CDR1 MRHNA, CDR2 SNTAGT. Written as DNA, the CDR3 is TGTGCCAGCAGACCTAGCGACCTCACCGGGGAGCTGTTTTTT. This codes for CASRPSDLTGELFF.

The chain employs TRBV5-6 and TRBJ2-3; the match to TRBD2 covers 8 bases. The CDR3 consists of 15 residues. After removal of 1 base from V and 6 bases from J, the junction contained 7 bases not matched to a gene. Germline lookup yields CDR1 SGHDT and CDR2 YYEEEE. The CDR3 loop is CASSLFLAGWDTQYF. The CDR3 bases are TGTGCCAGCAGCTTGTTTCTAGCGGGTTGGGATACGCAGTATTTT.